This T cell receptor (beta chain) was retrieved from a study of blood T cell repertoires in COVID-19. The wider study: Donors in the United States, Italy and Spain gave samples during acute or convalescent COVID-19. Sources were T cells, B-cell-depleted T cells, or PBMCs; the material itself was cDNA or gDNA.

The table lists this clone with a few counts. In the original processing: Estimation of nucleated cell counts relied on the amplification of reference gene primers. The method was immunoSEQ multiplex PCR; TCRdb's version includes in-frame clones alone and lacks a portion of them. V and J calls plus clone size are reproduced from that table; the DNA served to infer D and trimming. The sample lists approximately 110,000 clones; 75% to 90% were seen once. The CDR3 runs 17 residues. CDR1 KGHDR and CDR2 SFDVKD come from the germline V gene. J was trimmed by 8 bases and V by 7 bases; bases with no gene match: 18.

Sequencing was performed on peripheral blood. The chain combines TRBV24-1 with TRBJ2-1; 8 bases agree with TRBD2. This sequence originates from a woman aged 55-70 years with acute or convalescent COVID-19. The CDR3 DNA sequence: TGTGCCACCAGAGCTTCCCTCGGAAGCGGGAGAGTTGATGAGCAGTTCTTC. This encodes CATRASLGSGRVDEQFF.